The entry below describes one T cell receptor (beta chain). No cognate antigen has been identified for it. No much larger clonotype is one base removed from it; base qualities were not supplied. The data stem from a study of T cell changes during pregnancy in multiple sclerosis (dated by TCRdb to 2018 to 2020). Describing the broader study: The study looked at changes in the T cell repertoire across pregnancy in women with multiple sclerosis.

Deletion took 2 bases off V and 5 bases off J, with a span of 19 bases between the germline ends. Based on the germline V gene, the CDR1 and CDR2 sequences are SGHVS and FNYEAQ. CDR3 length: 17 amino acids, cysteine to phenylalanine. The kept DNA is CDR3 alone, 51 bases in frame from the first base. Library method: the immunoSEQ multiplex PCR assay. The clones in this table, taken by TCRdb from immuneACCESS, are in-frame only. Not every clone is retained; where verified, under half of the shortfall comes from an unresolved V gene, and the cause of the rest is unknown. This sample holds 25,000 to 35,000 clones; 90% were observed only once. The top ten clonotypes cover over 3.5% of the sample.

The chain uses TRBV7-6 and TRBJ2-1; TRBD1 might be the D gene, on 6 matching bases. The specimen comprised CD8+ T cells from peripheral blood mononuclear cells, sampled in the second trimester of pregnancy. The TCR comes from a female donor with multiple sclerosis, enrolled in a pregnancy study. The sequence in DNA is TGTGCCAGCAGCTTACTGGGGCAGGGGAGCGGAAACAATGAGCAGTTCTTC. It specifies CASSLLGQGSGNNEQFF.